This T cell receptor beta chain emerged from a study of T cells in Graves' hyperthyroidism and ophthalmopathy. Regions amplified from RNA transcripts were the TCR beta CDR3 regions. Primed by the HTBI set, a first-round RT-PCR was run on the TCR CDR3. In TCRdb, the multiplex PCR reads were re-called with MiXCR into one record per CDR3 protein. The sample lists under 650,000 distinct CDR3 sequences; about a sixth were seen once. In germline, CDR1 is SNHLY, CDR2 FYNNEI. The CDR3 is 14 residues long. J gave up 4 bases and V 6 bases, and 7 bases lay outside the gene matches. Study-level findings and limits: Most thyroid-expanded clonotypes above 0.001 were also found in blood.

This clonotype was seen only a few times. Its antigen is not known. This sequence was found in a woman in her 30s with Graves' hyperthyroidism. The sample was blood. The chain is built from TRBV2 and TRBJ2-7; TRBD2 agrees at 9 bases. CDR3 bases: TGTGCCAGCAGGCCGGGACTAGCAAATTACGAGCAGTACTTC. It codes for CASRPGLANYEQYF.